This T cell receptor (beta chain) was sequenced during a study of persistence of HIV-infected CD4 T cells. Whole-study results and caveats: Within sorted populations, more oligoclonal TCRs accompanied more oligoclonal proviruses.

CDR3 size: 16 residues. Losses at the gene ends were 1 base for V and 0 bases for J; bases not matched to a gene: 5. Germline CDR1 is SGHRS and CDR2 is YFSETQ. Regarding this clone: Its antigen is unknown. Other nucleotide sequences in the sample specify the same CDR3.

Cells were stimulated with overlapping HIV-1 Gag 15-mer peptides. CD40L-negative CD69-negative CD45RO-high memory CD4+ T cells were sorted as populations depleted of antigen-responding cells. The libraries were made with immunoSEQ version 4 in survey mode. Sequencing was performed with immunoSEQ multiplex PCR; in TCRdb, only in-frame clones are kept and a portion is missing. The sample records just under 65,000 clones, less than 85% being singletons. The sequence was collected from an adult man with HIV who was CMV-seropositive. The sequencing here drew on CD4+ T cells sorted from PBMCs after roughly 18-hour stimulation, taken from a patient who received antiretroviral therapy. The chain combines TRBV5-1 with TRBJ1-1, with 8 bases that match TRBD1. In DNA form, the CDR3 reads TGCGCCAGCAGCTTGACAGGACAGGGAATGAACACTGAAGCTTTCTTT. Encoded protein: CASSLTGQGMNTEAFF.